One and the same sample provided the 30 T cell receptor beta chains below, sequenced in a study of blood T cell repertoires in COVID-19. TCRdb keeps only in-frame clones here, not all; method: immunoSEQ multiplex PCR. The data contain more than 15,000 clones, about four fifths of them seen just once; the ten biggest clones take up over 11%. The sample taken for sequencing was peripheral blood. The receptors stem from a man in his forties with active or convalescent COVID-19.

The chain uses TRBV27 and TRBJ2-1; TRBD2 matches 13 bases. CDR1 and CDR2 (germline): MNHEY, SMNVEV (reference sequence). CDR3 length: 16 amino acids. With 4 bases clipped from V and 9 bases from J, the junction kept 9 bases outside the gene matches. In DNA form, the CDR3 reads TGTGCCAGCAGTTACCTCACTAGCGGGGGGGCAGGTGAGCAGTTCTTC. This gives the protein CASSYLTSGGAGEQFF.

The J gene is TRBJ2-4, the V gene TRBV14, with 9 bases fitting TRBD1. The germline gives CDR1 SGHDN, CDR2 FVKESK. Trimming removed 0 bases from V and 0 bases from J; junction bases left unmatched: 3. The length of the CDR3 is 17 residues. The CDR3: CASSQDWTGAAKNIQYF. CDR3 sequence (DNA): TGTGCCAGCAGCCAAGATTGGACAGGGGCAGCCAAAAACATTCAGTACTTC.

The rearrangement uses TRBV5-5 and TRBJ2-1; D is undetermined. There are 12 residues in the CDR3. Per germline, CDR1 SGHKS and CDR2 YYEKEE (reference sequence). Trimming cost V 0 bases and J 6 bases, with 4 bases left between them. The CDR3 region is CASSLGLNEQFF. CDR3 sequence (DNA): TGTGCCAGCAGCTTGGGGCTCAATGAGCAGTTCTTC.

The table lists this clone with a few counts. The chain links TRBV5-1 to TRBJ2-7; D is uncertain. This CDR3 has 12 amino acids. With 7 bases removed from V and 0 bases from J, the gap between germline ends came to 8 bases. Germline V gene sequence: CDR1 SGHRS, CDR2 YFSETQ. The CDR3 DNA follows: TGCGCCAGCTACTATTTCTCCTACGAGCAGTACTTC. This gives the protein CASYYFSYEQYF.

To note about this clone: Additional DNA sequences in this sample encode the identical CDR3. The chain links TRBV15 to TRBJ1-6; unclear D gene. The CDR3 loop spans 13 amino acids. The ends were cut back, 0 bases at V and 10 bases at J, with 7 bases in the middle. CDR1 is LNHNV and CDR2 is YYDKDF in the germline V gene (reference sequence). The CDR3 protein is CATSRDRGSPLHF. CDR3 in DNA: TGTGCCACCAGCAGAGATCGGGGATCACCCCTCCACTTT. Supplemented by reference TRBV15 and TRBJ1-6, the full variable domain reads DAMVIQNPRYQVTQFGKPVTLSCSQTLNHNVMYWYQQKSSQAPKLLFHYYDKDFNNEADTPDNFQSRRPNTSFCFLDIRSPGLGDTAMYLCATSRDRGSPLHFGNGTRLTVT.

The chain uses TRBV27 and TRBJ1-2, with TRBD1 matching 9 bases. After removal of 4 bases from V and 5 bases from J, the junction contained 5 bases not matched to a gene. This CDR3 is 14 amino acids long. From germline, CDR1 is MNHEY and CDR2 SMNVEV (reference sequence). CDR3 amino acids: CASSSLDRGYGYTF. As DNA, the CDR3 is TGTGCCAGCAGTTCCCTTGACAGGGGGTATGGCTACACCTTC.

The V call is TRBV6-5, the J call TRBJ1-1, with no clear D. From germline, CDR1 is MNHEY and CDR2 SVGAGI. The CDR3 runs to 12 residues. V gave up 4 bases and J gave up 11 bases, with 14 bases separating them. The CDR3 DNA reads TGTGCCAGCAGTTCACAGCTGGTCCCGGCTTTCTTT. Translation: CASSSQLVPAFF.

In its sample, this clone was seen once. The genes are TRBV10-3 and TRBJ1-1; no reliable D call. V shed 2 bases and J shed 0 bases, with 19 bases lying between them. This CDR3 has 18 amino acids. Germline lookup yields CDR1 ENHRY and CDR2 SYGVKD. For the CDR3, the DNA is TGTGCCATCAGTGAGCCTATGGGCAGGATTGCCATGAACACTGAAGCTTTCTTT. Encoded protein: CAISEPMGRIAMNTEAFF.

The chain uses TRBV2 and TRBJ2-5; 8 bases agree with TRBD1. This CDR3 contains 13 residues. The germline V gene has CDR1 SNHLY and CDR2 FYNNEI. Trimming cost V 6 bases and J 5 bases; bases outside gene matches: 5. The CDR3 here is CASRDRDKETQYF. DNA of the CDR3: TGTGCCAGCAGGGACAGGGATAAGGAGACCCAGTACTTC.

The CDR3 loop is CAWKDREVTNEKLFF. The CDR3 DNA reads as TGTGCCTGGAAGGACAGGGAGGTGACTAATGAAAAACTGTTTTTT. The rearrangement uses TRBV30 and TRBJ1-4, with 8 bases identical to TRBD1. CDR1 GTSNPN and CDR2 SVGIG come from the germline V gene (reference sequence). The ends lost 4 bases at V and 2 bases at J; junction bases unmatched: 6. CDR3 length: 15 residues. The full variable domain, rest sourced from reference TRBV30 and TRBJ1-4, is SQTIHQWPATLVQPVGSPLSLECTVEGTSNPNLYWYRQAAGRGLQLLFYSVGIGQISSEVPQNLSASRPQDRQFILSSKKLLLSDSGFYLCAWKDREVTNEKLFFGSGTQLSVL.

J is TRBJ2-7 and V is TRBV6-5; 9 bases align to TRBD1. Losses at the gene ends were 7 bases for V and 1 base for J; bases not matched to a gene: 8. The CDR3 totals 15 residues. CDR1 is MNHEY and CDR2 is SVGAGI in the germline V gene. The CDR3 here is CASTPDRGASYEQYF. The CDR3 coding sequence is TGTGCCAGCACCCCCGACAGGGGGGCGTCCTACGAGCAGTACTTC.

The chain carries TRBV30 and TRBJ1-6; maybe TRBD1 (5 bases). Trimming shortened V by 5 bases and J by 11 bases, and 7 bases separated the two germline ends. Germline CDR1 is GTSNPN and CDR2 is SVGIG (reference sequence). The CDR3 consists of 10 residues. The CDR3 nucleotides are TGTGCCTGGGGACATGCACCCCTCCACTTT. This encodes CAWGHAPLHF. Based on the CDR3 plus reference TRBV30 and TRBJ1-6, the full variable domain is SQTIHQWPATLVQPVGSPLSLECTVEGTSNPNLYWYRQAAGRGLQLLFYSVGIGQISSEVPQNLSASRPQDRQFILSSKKLLLSDSGFYLCAWGHAPLHFGNGTRLTVT.

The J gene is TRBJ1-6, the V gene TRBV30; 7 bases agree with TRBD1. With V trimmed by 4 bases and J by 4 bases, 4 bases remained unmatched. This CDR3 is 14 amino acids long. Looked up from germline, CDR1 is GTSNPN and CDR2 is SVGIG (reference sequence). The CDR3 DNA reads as TGTGCCTGGAAAACAGGGGATTATAATTCACCCCTCCACTTT. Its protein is CAWKTGDYNSPLHF.

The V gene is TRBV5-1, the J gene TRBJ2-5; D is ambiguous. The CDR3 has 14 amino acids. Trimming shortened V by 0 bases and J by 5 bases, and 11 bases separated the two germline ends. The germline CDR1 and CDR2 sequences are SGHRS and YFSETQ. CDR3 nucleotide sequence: TGCGCCAGCAGCTTGGGGAGTGAGCGCGAGACCCAGTACTTC. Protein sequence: CASSLGSERETQYF.

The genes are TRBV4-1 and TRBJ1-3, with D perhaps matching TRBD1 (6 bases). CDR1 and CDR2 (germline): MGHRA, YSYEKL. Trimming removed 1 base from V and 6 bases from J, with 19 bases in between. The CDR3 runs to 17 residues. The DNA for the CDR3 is TGCGCCAGCAGCCAAGTTTCAGGGGCAACCATATTAAACACCATATATTTT. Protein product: CASSQVSGATILNTIYF.

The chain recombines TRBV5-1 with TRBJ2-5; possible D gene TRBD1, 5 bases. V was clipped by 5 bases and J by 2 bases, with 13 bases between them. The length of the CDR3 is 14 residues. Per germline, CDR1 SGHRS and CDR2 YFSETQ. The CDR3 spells CASSMLQGQETQYF. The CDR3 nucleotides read TGCGCCAGCAGTATGTTGCAGGGTCAAGAGACCCAGTACTTC.

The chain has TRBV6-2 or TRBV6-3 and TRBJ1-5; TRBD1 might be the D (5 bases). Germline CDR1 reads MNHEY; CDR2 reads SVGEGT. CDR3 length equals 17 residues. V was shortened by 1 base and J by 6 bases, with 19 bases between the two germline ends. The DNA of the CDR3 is TGTGCCAGCAGTTACTTCCTGATTTCGGGGGGAGGTCAGCCCCAGCATTTT. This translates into CASSYFLISGGGQPQHF.

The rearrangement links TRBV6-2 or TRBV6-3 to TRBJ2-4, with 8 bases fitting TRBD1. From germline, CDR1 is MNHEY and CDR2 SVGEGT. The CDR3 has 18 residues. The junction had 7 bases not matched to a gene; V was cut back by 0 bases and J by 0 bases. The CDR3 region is CASSYSLGQGLAKNIQYF. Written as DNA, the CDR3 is TGTGCCAGCAGTTACTCCCTCGGACAGGGACTAGCCAAAAACATTCAGTACTTC.

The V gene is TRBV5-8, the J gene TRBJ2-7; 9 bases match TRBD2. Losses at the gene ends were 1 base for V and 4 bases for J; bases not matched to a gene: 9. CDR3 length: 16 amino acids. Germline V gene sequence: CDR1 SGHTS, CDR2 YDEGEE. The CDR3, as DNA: TGTGCCAGCAGCTTGAGGGTAGCGGGGGTTTTTTACGAGCAGTACTTC. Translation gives CASSLRVAGVFYEQYF.

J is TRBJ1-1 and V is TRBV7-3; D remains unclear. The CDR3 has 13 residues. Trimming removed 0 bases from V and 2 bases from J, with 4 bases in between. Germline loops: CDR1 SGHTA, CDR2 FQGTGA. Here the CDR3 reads CASSLTTNTEAFF. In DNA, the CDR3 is TGTGCCAGCAGCTTAACGACTAACACTGAAGCTTTCTTT.

Written as DNA, the CDR3 is TGTGCCAGCAGTTGGACAGGGGGGGAAGGAGAGACCCAGTACTTC. Translating gives CASSWTGGEGETQYF. V gene TRBV2 combines with J gene TRBJ2-5; 10 positions agree with TRBD1. CDR1 SNHLY and CDR2 FYNNEI come from the germline V gene. The ends lost 5 bases at V and 4 bases at J; junction bases unmatched: 7. CDR3 size: 15 residues.

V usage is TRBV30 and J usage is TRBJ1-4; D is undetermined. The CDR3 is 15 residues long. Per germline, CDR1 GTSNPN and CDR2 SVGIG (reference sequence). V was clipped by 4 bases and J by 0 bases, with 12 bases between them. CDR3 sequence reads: CAWTPPVATNEKLFF. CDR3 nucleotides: TGTGCCTGGACCCCCCCCGTAGCAACTAATGAAAAACTGTTTTTT.

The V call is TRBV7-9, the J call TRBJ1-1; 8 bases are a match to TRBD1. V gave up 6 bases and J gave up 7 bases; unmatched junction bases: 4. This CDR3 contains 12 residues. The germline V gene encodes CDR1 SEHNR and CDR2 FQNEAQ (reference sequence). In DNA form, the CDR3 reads TGTGCCAGCAGAGGGACAGGCCTTGAAGCTTTCTTT. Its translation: CASRGTGLEAFF.

The CDR3 DNA reads TGCGCCAGCAGCCTACCCACCGGGACAGGGGGTTTGGAGACCCAGTACTTC. Translating it yields CASSLPTGTGGLETQYF. This sequence joins TRBV5-1 and TRBJ2-5, with 11 positions matching TRBD1. V shed 4 bases and J 5 bases; nucleotides not matched to a gene: 13. The CDR3 extends over 17 amino acids. Germline V CDR1 and CDR2: SGHRS, YFSETQ. Full variable domain (outside the CDR3, taken from reference TRBV5-1 and TRBJ2-5): KAGVTQTPRYLIKTRGQQVTLSCSPISGHRSVSWYQQTPGQGLQFLFEYFSETQRNKGNFPGRFSGRQFSNSRSEMNVSTLELGDSALYLCASSLPTGTGGLETQYFGPGTRLLVL.

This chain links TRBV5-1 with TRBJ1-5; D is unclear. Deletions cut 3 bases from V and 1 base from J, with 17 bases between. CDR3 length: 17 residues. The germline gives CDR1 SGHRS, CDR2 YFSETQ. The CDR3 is CASSSYPRGWSNQPQHF. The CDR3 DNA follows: TGCGCCAGCAGCTCCTACCCTCGGGGATGGAGCAATCAGCCCCAGCATTTT.

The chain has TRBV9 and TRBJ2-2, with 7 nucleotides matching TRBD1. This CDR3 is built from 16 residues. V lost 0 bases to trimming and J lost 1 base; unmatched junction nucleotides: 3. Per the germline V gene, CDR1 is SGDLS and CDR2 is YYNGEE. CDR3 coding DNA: TGTGCCAGCAGCGTAGCCCGACAGGGGAACACCGGGGAGCTGTTTTTT. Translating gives CASSVARQGNTGELFF.

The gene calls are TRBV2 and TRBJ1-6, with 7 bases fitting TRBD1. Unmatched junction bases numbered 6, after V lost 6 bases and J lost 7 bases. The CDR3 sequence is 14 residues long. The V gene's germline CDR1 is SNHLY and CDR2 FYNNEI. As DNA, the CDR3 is TGTGCCAGCAGAGGGGGACAGTGGAATTCACCCCTCCACTTT. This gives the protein CASRGGQWNSPLHF.

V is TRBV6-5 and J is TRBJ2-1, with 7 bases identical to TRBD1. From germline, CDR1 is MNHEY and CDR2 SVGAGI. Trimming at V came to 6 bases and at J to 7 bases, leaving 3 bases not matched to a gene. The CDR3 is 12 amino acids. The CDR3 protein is CASSLQGNEQFF. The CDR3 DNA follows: TGTGCCAGCAGCCTACAGGGGAATGAGCAGTTCTTC.

The CDR3, as DNA: TGTGCCAGCAGTGGACAGGGTACAATAACTGAAGCTTTCTTT. Translation: CASSGQGTITEAFF. The chain is built from TRBV6-2 or TRBV6-3 and TRBJ1-1, with 8 bases identical to TRBD1. Germline CDR1 is MNHEY and CDR2 is SVGEGT. The CDR3 consists of 14 residues. With V trimmed by 5 bases and J by 5 bases, 7 bases remained unmatched.

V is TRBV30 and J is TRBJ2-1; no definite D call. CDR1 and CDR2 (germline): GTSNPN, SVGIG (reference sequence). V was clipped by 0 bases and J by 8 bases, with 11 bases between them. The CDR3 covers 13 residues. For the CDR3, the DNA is TGTGCCTGGAGTGTATTAGTTTTTTATGAGCAGTTCTTC. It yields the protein CAWSVLVFYEQFF.